This TCR beta chain was documented in a study of shared clonotypes between healthy human individuals. Study background: CD8 memory received one plate per donor, CD8 naive two, CD4 memory three and CD4 naive three. Whole-study findings and limits: Shared across a few donors were around 5% of the naive CD4 clonotypes.

The naive CD8 subset, CD45RO-negative cells positively selected for CCR7, excluded terminally differentiated effector memory CD45RA+ cells. Those who donated were healthy HIV-negative adults, with no recent acute infections or vaccinations reported. Produced via immunoSEQ multiplex PCR; TCRdb's table is partial and in-frame only. The table lists about 800,000 clones, roughly 96% of them singletons. The CDR3 loop spans 15 amino acids. CDR1 LGHNA and CDR2 YSLEER come from the germline V gene. Trimming removed 0 bases from V and 0 bases from J, with 9 bases in between. Of note for this clone: Its antigen is currently unknown.

V usage is TRBV4-3 and J usage is TRBJ2-7; D is undetermined. The sequence derives from a young man in good health. The sequencing input was naive CD8+ T cells sorted from blood. This chain's CDR3 is CASSQDKLSSYEQYF. The CDR3 nucleotides are TGCGCCAGCAGCCAAGATAAACTGAGCTCCTACGAGCAGTACTTC.